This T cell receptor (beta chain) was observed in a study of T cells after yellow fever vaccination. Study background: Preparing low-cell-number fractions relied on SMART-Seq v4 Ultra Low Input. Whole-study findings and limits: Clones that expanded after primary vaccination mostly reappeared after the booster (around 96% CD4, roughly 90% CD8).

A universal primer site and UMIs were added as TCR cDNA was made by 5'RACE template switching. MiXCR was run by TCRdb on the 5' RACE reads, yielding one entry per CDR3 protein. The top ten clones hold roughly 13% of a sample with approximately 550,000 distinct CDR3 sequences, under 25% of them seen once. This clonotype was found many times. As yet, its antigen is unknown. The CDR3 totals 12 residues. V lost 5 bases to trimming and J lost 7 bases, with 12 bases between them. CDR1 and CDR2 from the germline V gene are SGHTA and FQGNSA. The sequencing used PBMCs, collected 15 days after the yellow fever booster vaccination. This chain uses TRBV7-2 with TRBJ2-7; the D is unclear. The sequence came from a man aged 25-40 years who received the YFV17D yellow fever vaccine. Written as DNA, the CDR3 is TGTGCCAGCAGCCTCTCGTGGGGAGAGCAGTACTTC. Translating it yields CASSLSWGEQYF. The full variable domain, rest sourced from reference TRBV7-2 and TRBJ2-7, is GAGVSQSPSNKVTEKGKDVELRCDPISGHTALYWYRQSLGQGLEFLIYFQGNSAPDKSGLPSDRFSAERTGGSVSTLTIQRTQQEDSAVYLCASSLSWGEQYFGPGTRLTVT.